This T cell receptor (beta chain) stems from a study of T cell responses to AZD1222 COVID-19 vaccine. TCRdb's copy holds only in-frame clones and misses some; the assay was immunoSEQ multiplex PCR. This table has about 94,000 clones, 70% to 90% appearing once. Points on this clone: Its matching antigen is unknown.

Trimming removed 8 bases from V and 0 bases from J, with 7 bases in between. Germline CDR1 reads SQVTM; CDR2 reads ANQGSEA. The CDR3 covers 11 residues. Study findings and constraints: Donors skewed white British and female; clonal diversity was possibly underestimated. Reportedly, nearly half of unique spike TCRs recognized epitopes outside B.1.351/B.1.1.7 mutations.

The specimen comprised peripheral blood, sampled 28 days after the second AZD1222 dose. This chain joins TRBV29-1 and TRBJ1-1; no reliable D call. The sequence was obtained from an adult who received the AZD1222 COVID-19 vaccine. The CDR3 DNA reads TGCAGCTTAGGTATGAACACTGAAGCTTTCTTT. Translation gives CSLGMNTEAFF. Full variable domain (outside the CDR3, taken from reference TRBV29-1 and TRBJ1-1): SAVISQKPSRDICQRGTSLTIQCQVDSQVTMMFWYRQQPGQSLTLIATANQGSEATYESGFVIDKFPISRPNLTFSTLTVSNMSPEDSSIYLCSLGMNTEAFFGQGTRLTVV.